A selection of T cell receptor beta chains follows, all from one sample in a study of cytomegalovirus exposure and HLA in healthy donors. Assay: immunoSEQ multiplex PCR; the TCRdb copy retains only in-frame clones and omits some. The table includes 85,000 to 100,000 clones, approximately 84% detected once. Input material: PBMCs. Receptors originate from a woman aged 18-29 years in good health and CMV-seropositive. CDR3s include the opening cysteine and the closing phenylalanine or tryptophan. A D gene is named only where the DNA matches it firmly. Part of the rows lack a size; the others show once, few, many or a class for expanded clones.

j_call: TRBJ2-7
d_call: .
v_call: TRBV5-5
clone_size: .
cdr3_aa: CASSLNRGSVDEQYF
cdr3_nt: TGTGCCAGCAGCTTGAACCGGGGGTCTGTGGACGAGCAGTACTTC

j_call: TRBJ1-5
d_call: TRBD1
v_call: TRBV4-1
clone_size: once
cdr3_aa: CASSQGQGANQPQHF
cdr3_nt: TGCGCCAGCAGCCAGGGACAGGGGGCGAATCAGCCCCAGCATTTT

j_call: TRBJ1-4
d_call: TRBD1
v_call: TRBV5-1
clone_size: .
cdr3_aa: CASSRDRDGGKLFF
cdr3_nt: TGCGCCAGCAGCCGGGACAGGGATGGTGGAAAACTGTTTTTT

j_call: TRBJ2-7
d_call: .
v_call: TRBV25-1
clone_size: .
cdr3_aa: CASSDRRSAGPNYEQYF
cdr3_nt: TGTGCCAGCAGTGATCGGAGGTCCGCGGGTCCCAACTACGAGCAGTACTTC

j_call: TRBJ2-1
d_call: TRBD2
v_call: TRBV5-1
clone_size: .
cdr3_aa: CASRVLAGGANEQFF
cdr3_nt: TGCGCCAGCAGAGTTTTAGCGGGGGGGGCAAATGAGCAGTTCTTC

j_call: TRBJ1-3
d_call: .
v_call: TRBV6-5
clone_size: .
cdr3_aa: CASSPTGAPGNTIYF
cdr3_nt: TGTGCCAGCAGTCCAACGGGAGCTCCAGGAAACACCATATATTTT

j_call: TRBJ2-1
d_call: TRBD2
v_call: TRBV10-1
clone_size: .
cdr3_aa: CATSLAGYNEQFF
cdr3_nt: TGCGCCACCTCTCTAGCGGGGTACAATGAGCAGTTCTTC

j_call: TRBJ2-4
d_call: TRBD1
v_call: TRBV27
clone_size: .
cdr3_aa: CASRSFGTGSNIQYF
cdr3_nt: TGTGCCAGCAGGTCGTTCGGGACAGGGTCGAACATTCAGTACTTC

j_call: TRBJ1-5
d_call: TRBD1
v_call: TRBV6-6
clone_size: few
cdr3_aa: CASTLQGGSNQPQHF
cdr3_nt: TGTGCCAGCACCCTACAGGGGGGAAGCAATCAGCCCCAGCATTTT

j_call: TRBJ2-7
d_call: TRBD1
v_call: TRBV7-9
clone_size: .
cdr3_aa: CASSLELGQGAHEQYF
cdr3_nt: TGTGCCAGCAGCTTAGAGTTGGGACAGGGGGCCCACGAGCAGTACTTC

j_call: TRBJ2-5
d_call: TRBD2
v_call: TRBV7-3
clone_size: .
cdr3_aa: CASSFAGGETQYF
cdr3_nt: TGTGCCAGCAGCTTCGCGGGGGGTGAGACCCAGTACTTC

j_call: TRBJ2-1
d_call: .
v_call: TRBV5-1
clone_size: .
cdr3_aa: CASSLQGRDEQFF
cdr3_nt: TGCGCCAGCAGCTTACAGGGTCGTGATGAGCAGTTCTTC

j_call: TRBJ1-5
d_call: TRBD1
v_call: TRBV7-7
clone_size: .
cdr3_aa: CASSKDRNQPQHF
cdr3_nt: TGTGCTAGCAGCAAGGACAGGAATCAGCCCCAGCATTTT

j_call: TRBJ1-1
d_call: TRBD1
v_call: TRBV6-5
clone_size: .
cdr3_aa: CASRGQGGAEAFF
cdr3_nt: TGTGCCAGCAGGGGACAGGGGGGCGCTGAAGCTTTCTTT

j_call: TRBJ2-1
d_call: TRBD2
v_call: TRBV18
clone_size: .
cdr3_aa: CATRTTSGSVEQFF
cdr3_nt: TGTGCCACCAGAACGACTAGCGGGTCTGTTGAGCAGTTCTTC

j_call: TRBJ2-5
d_call: TRBD2
v_call: TRBV5-1
clone_size: .
cdr3_aa: CASSLVAGGRYGTQYF
cdr3_nt: TGCGCCAGCAGCTTGGTAGCGGGGGGCCGGTACGGGACCCAGTACTTC

j_call: TRBJ2-1
d_call: .
v_call: TRBV6-4
clone_size: .
cdr3_aa: CASSDTTYNEQFF
cdr3_nt: TGTGCCAGCAGTGACACTACCTACAATGAGCAGTTCTTC

j_call: TRBJ1-3
d_call: .
v_call: TRBV2
clone_size: once
cdr3_aa: CATGRTGLGSGNTIYF
cdr3_nt: TGTGCCACCGGGAGAACAGGACTCGGCTCTGGAAACACCATATATTTT

j_call: TRBJ1-4
d_call: .
v_call: TRBV30
clone_size: .
cdr3_aa: CAWSGLEKLFF
cdr3_nt: TGTGCCTGGAGTGGGCTTGAAAAACTGTTTTTT

j_call: TRBJ1-2
d_call: .
v_call: TRBV4-1
clone_size: .
cdr3_aa: CASSSYRVRNYGYTF
cdr3_nt: TGCGCCAGCAGCTCGTACAGGGTCCGAAATTATGGCTACACCTTC

j_call: TRBJ2-3
d_call: .
v_call: TRBV11-2
clone_size: .
cdr3_aa: CASSPRRVPYTDTQYF
cdr3_nt: TGTGCCAGCAGCCCAAGGAGAGTACCTTACACAGATACGCAGTATTTT

j_call: TRBJ2-6
d_call: TRBD2
v_call: TRBV6-1
clone_size: once
cdr3_aa: CASSESFSGGYSGANVLTF
cdr3_nt: TGTGCCAGCAGTGAAAGTTTTAGCGGGGGGTACTCTGGGGCCAACGTCCTGACTTTC

j_call: TRBJ2-1
d_call: TRBD2
v_call: TRBV5-1
clone_size: once
cdr3_aa: CASSFLAGANEQFF
cdr3_nt: TGCGCCAGCAGCTTCCTAGCGGGAGCTAATGAGCAGTTCTTC

j_call: TRBJ2-7
d_call: TRBD1
v_call: TRBV5-6
clone_size: once
cdr3_aa: CASSAGTGSYEQYF
cdr3_nt: TGTGCCAGCAGCGCCGGGACAGGCTCCTACGAGCAGTACTTC

j_call: TRBJ2-2
d_call: TRBD1
v_call: TRBV7-6
clone_size: .
cdr3_aa: CASRTAGTATNTGELFF
cdr3_nt: TGTGCCAGCAGAACTGCCGGGACAGCTACGAACACCGGGGAGCTGTTTTTT

j_call: TRBJ1-5
d_call: .
v_call: TRBV28
clone_size: .
cdr3_aa: CASKTGNQPQHF
cdr3_nt: TGTGCCAGCAAGACTGGGAATCAGCCCCAGCATTTT

j_call: TRBJ1-4
d_call: TRBD1
v_call: TRBV27
clone_size: .
cdr3_aa: CASSLSYRGSANEKLFF
cdr3_nt: TGTGCCAGCAGTTTATCTTACAGGGGCTCGGCTAATGAAAAACTGTTTTTT

j_call: TRBJ2-5
d_call: .
v_call: TRBV4-1
clone_size: .
cdr3_aa: CASSQDRSGGTQETQYF
cdr3_nt: TGCGCCAGCAGCCAAGATCGCTCCGGGGGAACCCAAGAGACCCAGTACTTC

j_call: TRBJ2-1
d_call: TRBD2
v_call: TRBV14
clone_size: .
cdr3_aa: CASSRTSGGHYNEQFF
cdr3_nt: TGTGCCAGCAGCCGGACTAGCGGGGGGCACTACAATGAGCAGTTCTTC

j_call: TRBJ2-7
d_call: TRBD1
v_call: TRBV7-9
clone_size: few
cdr3_aa: CASSLVTGQASYEQYF
cdr3_nt: TGTGCCAGCAGCTTAGTTACGGGACAGGCAAGCTACGAGCAGTACTTC